This T cell receptor beta chain originates from a study of blood T cells in healthy people across ages. Whole-study results and caveats: The authors considered diversity estimates from one million T cells to be underestimates.

Combining a sample-barcoded 5' primer with a J-beta primer mix, a second PCR ran for 7 to 11 cycles. Each CDR3 protein gets one entry after TCRdb re-called the 5' RACE reads with MiXCR. The data hold 800,000 or so distinct CDR3 sequences, with around 25% observed a single time. This clonotype was counted between two and nine times. What it recognizes is unknown. These same records also appear under a second study, on T cells of mothers and their children.

The sequenced sample consisted of blood. The clonotype was recovered from a boy younger than 18 in good health.

CDR3 protein: CASSTPDSYNEQFF. CDR3 coding DNA: TGTGCCAGCAGCACCCCGGACAGCTACAATGAGCAGTTCTTC. The rearrangement links TRBV7-8 to TRBJ2-1, with D maybe TRBD1 (6 bases). The CDR3 is 14 amino acids. Germline assignment: CDR1 SGHVS and CDR2 FQNEAQ. V lost 5 bases to trimming and J lost 3 bases, with 11 bases between them.